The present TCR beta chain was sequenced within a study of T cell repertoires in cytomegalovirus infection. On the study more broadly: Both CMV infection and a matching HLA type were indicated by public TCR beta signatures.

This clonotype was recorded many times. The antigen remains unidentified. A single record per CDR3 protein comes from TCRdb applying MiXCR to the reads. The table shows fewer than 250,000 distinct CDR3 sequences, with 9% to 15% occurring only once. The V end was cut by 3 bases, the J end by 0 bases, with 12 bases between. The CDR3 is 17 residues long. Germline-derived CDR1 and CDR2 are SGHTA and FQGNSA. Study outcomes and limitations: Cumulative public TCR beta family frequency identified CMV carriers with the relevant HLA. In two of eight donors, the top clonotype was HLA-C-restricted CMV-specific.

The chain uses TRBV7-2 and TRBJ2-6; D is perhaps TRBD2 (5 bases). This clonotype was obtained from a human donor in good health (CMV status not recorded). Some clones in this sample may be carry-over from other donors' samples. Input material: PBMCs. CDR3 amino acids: CASSLLATSSGANVLTF. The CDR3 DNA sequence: TGTGCCAGCAGCTTGCTAGCAACTAGCTCTGGGGCCAACGTCCTGACTTTC.